The 20 T cell receptor beta chains below were found in one sample sequenced in a study of blood T cell repertoires in COVID-19. Sequenced by immunoSEQ multiplex PCR; TCRdb stores in-frame clones only, minus some. The repertoire holds several thousand clones, with about 79% as singletons. Sequencing input: peripheral blood. These receptors were taken from a human donor with active COVID-19. The donor label of this sample is uncertain.

This chain joins TRBV19 and TRBJ2-4; TRBD1 is a possible D gene (6 bases). The V end lost 7 bases, the J end lost 0 bases, and 16 bases lay between the germline ends. This CDR3 contains 16 residues. The germline V gene encodes CDR1 LNHDA and CDR2 SQIVND (reference sequence). The CDR3 loop reads CASTPRDILAKNIQYF. DNA for the CDR3: TGTGCCAGTACCCCGAGGGACATTCTAGCCAAAAACATTCAGTACTTC. Looking up the rest from reference TRBV19 and TRBJ2-4 gives the full variable domain: DGGITQSPKYLFRKEGQNVTLSCEQNLNHDAMYWYRQDPGQGLRLIYYSQIVNDFQKGDIAEGYSVSREKKESFPLTVTSAQKNPTAFYLCASTPRDILAKNIQYFGAGTRLSVL.

V gene TRBV6-6 combines with J gene TRBJ2-7, with TRBD1 matching 12 bases. V shed 8 bases, J shed 5 bases, and the junction held 10 bases outside the gene matches. The CDR3 runs 15 residues. Germline loops: CDR1 MNHNY, CDR2 SVGAGI (reference sequence). The CDR3 sequence is CASGTGGYGFDEQYF. CDR3 nucleotides: TGTGCCAGCGGGACAGGGGGCTATGGGTTCGACGAGCAGTACTTC.

V is TRBV7-9 and J is TRBJ1-5; D is possibly TRBD1 (5 bases). Germline V gives CDR1 SEHNR, CDR2 FQNEAQ (reference sequence). V lost 0 bases, J lost 1 base, and 7 bases lay in between. CDR3 size: 15 residues. CDR3 in amino acids: CASSLAGESNQPQHF. The DNA for the CDR3 is TGTGCCAGCAGCTTAGCAGGGGAAAGCAATCAGCCCCAGCATTTT.

The genes are TRBV19 and TRBJ2-7, with a weak D call TRBD1 (6 bases). Germline CDR1 reads LNHDA; CDR2 reads SQIVND (reference sequence). V lost 6 bases and J 0 bases, leaving 12 bases between the germline ends. The CDR3 sequence is 14 residues long. CDR3 sequence (DNA): TGTGCCAGTAGGCAACAGGGTAGCTCCTACGAGCAGTACTTC. This codes for CASRQQGSSYEQYF.

In its sample, this clone ranks as medium-sized (0.01 to 0.1%). The chain has TRBV19 and TRBJ2-2; 15 bases align to TRBD2. There are 17 residues in the CDR3. V was pared by 7 bases and J by 8 bases, with 11 bases of the junction left unmatched. Germline V lookup: CDR1 LNHDA, CDR2 SQIVND (reference sequence). CDR3 loop: CASTGLAGGLVPGELFF. CDR3 sequence (DNA): TGTGCCAGTACGGGACTAGCGGGAGGTTTAGTACCGGGGGAGCTGTTTTTT.

The gene calls are TRBV29-1 and TRBJ2-7; D call uncertain. CDR3 length: 15 amino acids. CDR1 and CDR2 (germline): SQVTM, ANQGSEA. V lost 1 base and J lost 1, with 14 bases in between. The CDR3 loop reads CSVEVRLAGSYEQYF. DNA for the CDR3: TGCAGCGTTGAAGTGAGGTTAGCTGGATCCTACGAGCAGTACTTC.

The chain joins TRBV14 to TRBJ1-2; 7 bases agree with TRBD1. Trimming removed 2 bases from V and 5 bases from J; junction bases left unmatched: 8. The CDR3 consists of 15 residues. The germline V gene has CDR1 SGHDN and CDR2 FVKESK. The CDR3 loop reads CASSQRRGSLYGYTF. The CDR3 coding sequence is TGTGCCAGCAGCCAACGCAGGGGGAGCCTATATGGCTACACCTTC.

The chain joins TRBV5-1 to TRBJ2-7; D is undetermined. CDR1 SGHRS and CDR2 YFSETQ come from the germline V gene. The CDR3 loop spans 14 amino acids. The ends were cut back, 2 bases at V and 2 bases at J, with 11 bases in the middle. CDR3 sequence reads: CASSLVTTTYEQYF. CDR3 DNA: TGCGCCAGCAGCTTAGTCACCACAACCTACGAGCAGTACTTC.

The chain has TRBV19 and TRBJ2-3, with 14 bases that match TRBD2. Germline V gene data show CDR1 as LNHDA and CDR2 as SQIVND (reference sequence). The CDR3 sequence is 16 residues long. V gave up 4 bases and J gave up 4 bases; unmatched junction bases: 4. CDR3 region: CASSNRLAGGPDTQYF. CDR3 DNA: TGTGCCAGTAGTAATCGACTAGCGGGGGGGCCAGATACGCAGTATTTT. The full variable domain, in which reference TRBV19 and TRBJ2-3 provide the parts outside the CDR3, is DGGITQSPKYLFRKEGQNVTLSCEQNLNHDAMYWYRQDPGQGLRLIYYSQIVNDFQKGDIAEGYSVSREKKESFPLTVTSAQKNPTAFYLCASSNRLAGGPDTQYFGPGTRLTVL.

This rearrangement joins TRBV6-5 to TRBJ2-1; maybe TRBD2 (5 bases). Between the trimmed V and J ends, which lost 11 bases and 7 bases, there was a span of 18 bases. This CDR3 has 13 residues. Germline loops: CDR1 MNHEY, CDR2 SVGAGI. This CDR3 reads CAWPAGERNEQFF. CDR3 DNA sequence: TGTGCCTGGCCGGCCGGGGAACGGAATGAGCAGTTCTTC.

V gene TRBV24-1 combines with J gene TRBJ1-2, with D possibly being TRBD1 (5 bases). CDR3 size: 19 residues. V was cut by 5 bases and J by 2 bases, with 26 bases left in between. Germline V gives CDR1 KGHDR, CDR2 SFDVKD. CDR3 loop: CATSVDSLSKGPLNYGYTF. As DNA, the CDR3 is TGTGCCACCAGTGTTGACAGTCTCTCTAAGGGGCCTCTAAACTATGGCTACACCTTC.

CDR3 bases: TGCGCCAGCAGCTTACAGACTATTAACAATGAGCAGTTCTTC. It specifies CASSLQTINNEQFF. V and J are TRBV5-1 and TRBJ2-1, with TRBD2 as a possible D gene (5 bases). Germline CDR1 SGHRS, CDR2 YFSETQ. There are 14 residues in the CDR3. V shed 2 bases and J shed 5 bases, with 11 bases lying between them.

The chain carries TRBV27 and TRBJ2-5; 7 bases are shared with TRBD1. CDR3 length: 14 residues. Germline-derived CDR1 and CDR2 are MNHEY and SMNVEV (reference sequence). Unmatched junction bases numbered 2, after V lost 0 bases and J lost 4 bases. The DNA of the CDR3 is TGTGCCAGCAGTTTATCACAGGGGTTAGAGACCCAGTACTTC. Translated: CASSLSQGLETQYF.

This chain uses TRBV5-4 with TRBJ2-2; perhaps TRBD2 as D (5 bases). Germline V gene sequence: CDR1 SGHNT, CDR2 YYREEE (reference sequence). Trimming took off 0 bases at V and 5 bases at J, with 14 bases between the two ends. The length of the CDR3 is 16 residues. CDR3 in amino acids: CASSLGLARGTGELFF. The CDR3 nucleotides are TGTGCCAGCAGCTTGGGGCTAGCCCGGGGAACCGGGGAGCTGTTTTTT.

V usage is TRBV7-6 and J usage is TRBJ2-7, with D possibly TRBD2 on 5 matching bases. There are 14 residues in the CDR3. CDR1 is SGHVS, CDR2 FNYEAQ, per germline. V lost 5 bases to trimming and J lost 6 bases, with 17 bases between them. The CDR3 loop is CASSPLGAGGEQYF. CDR3 nucleotide sequence: TGTGCCAGCAGCCCACTAGGCGCCGGAGGCGAGCAGTACTTC. The full variable domain, its missing parts supplied by reference TRBV7-6 and TRBJ2-7, is GAGVSQSPRYKVTKRGQDVALRCDPISGHVSLYWYRQALGQGPEFLTYFNYEAQQDKSGLPNDRFSAERPEGSISTLTIQRTEQRDSAMYRCASSPLGAGGEQYFGPGTRLTVT.

V gene TRBV6-6 combines with J gene TRBJ2-7; D perhaps matches TRBD1 (6 bases). V gave up 6 bases and J gave up 3 bases, with 9 bases separating them. Germline V lookup: CDR1 MNHNY, CDR2 SVGAGI (reference sequence). This CDR3 comprises 12 residues. The CDR3 coding sequence is TGTGCCAGCAGCCAACAGGGCTACGAGCAGTACTTC. It encodes CASSQQGYEQYF.

The gene calls are TRBV5-6 and TRBJ2-2; tentatively, D is TRBD1 (5 bases). Germline lookup yields CDR1 SGHDT and CDR2 YYEEEE. CDR3 length equals 14 residues. Trimming took 6 bases from V and 1 from J, leaving 10 bases between them. The CDR3 nucleotides read TGTGCCAGCAAGAAGACAGAGAACACCGGGGAGCTGTTTTTT. Amino acids: CASKKTENTGELFF.

CDR3 amino acids: CASSLAGTPGGEQFF. In DNA form, the CDR3 reads TGTGCCAGCAGCTTAGCCGGGACTCCCGGAGGTGAGCAGTTCTTC. The V gene is TRBV7-7, the J gene TRBJ2-1, with D tentatively TRBD2 (6 bases). The CDR3 has 15 residues. CDR1 and CDR2 (germline): SSHAT, FNYEAQ (reference sequence). V was clipped by 0 bases and J by 9 bases, with 15 bases between them.

The rearrangement joins TRBV15 to TRBJ1-4, with 9 bases that match TRBD1. Germline V gives CDR1 LNHNV, CDR2 YYDKDF (reference sequence). The CDR3 runs 16 residues. Trimming removed 1 base from V and 8 bases from J; junction bases left unmatched: 8. The DNA of the CDR3 is TGTGCCACCAGCAGAGGGGGGGACAGGGTTTACGAAAAACTGTTTTTT. It yields the protein CATSRGGDRVYEKLFF. Full variable domain (rest looked up from reference TRBV15 and TRBJ1-4): DAMVIQNPRYQVTQFGKPVTLSCSQTLNHNVMYWYQQKSSQAPKLLFHYYDKDFNNEADTPDNFQSRRPNTSFCFLDIRSPGLGDTAMYLCATSRGGDRVYEKLFFGSGTQLSVL.

This clone showed up just a few times. This chain links TRBV2 with TRBJ1-2; TRBD1 matches at 10 bases. The CDR3 sequence is 14 residues long. V shed 1 base and J 7 bases; nucleotides not matched to a gene: 3. Germline V lookup: CDR1 SNHLY, CDR2 FYNNEI. For the CDR3, the DNA is TGTGCCAGCAGTGAAGGGGACAGGGGAAGTGGCTACACCTTC. This translates into CASSEGDRGSGYTF.